These T cell receptor beta chains were read from a single sample in a study of T cell responses to AZD1222 COVID-19 vaccine. Produced via immunoSEQ multiplex PCR; TCRdb's table is partial and in-frame only. The sample includes 120,000 to 150,000 clones, 82% seen only once; the top ten take less than 5%. Sequenced here: peripheral blood, sampled on day 0 of MenACWY control vaccination. The origin of the receptors is an adult in good health. Each CDR3 is given with its conserved first and last residue. A D gene is named only where the DNA matches it firmly. Some rows have no size entry. The others give once, few or many, or a class for an expanded clone.

J	size	D	V	CDR3	DNA
TRBJ1-5	NA	TRBD1	TRBV27	CASSRQGGQSQPQHF	TGTGCCAGCAGCCGACAGGGGGGTCAGAGTCAGCCCCAGCATTTT
TRBJ2-1	few	TRBD2	TRBV18	CASSPGLAWNEQFF	TGTGCCAGCTCACCGGGACTAGCATGGAATGAGCAGTTCTTC
TRBJ1-5	NA	TRBD1	TRBV28	CASSLPSGQGRDLSNQPQHF	TGTGCCAGCAGCCTCCCGTCGGGACAGGGGCGCGATCTTAGCAATCAGCCCCAGCATTTT
TRBJ2-1	NA	TRBD2	TRBV19	CASRGGGAGNEQFF	TGTGCCAGTCGGGGCGGGGGGGCCGGTAATGAGCAGTTCTTC
TRBJ1-6	NA	NA	TRBV12-3/TRBV12-4	CATARGSNSPLHF	TGTGCCACCGCGAGAGGATCCAATTCACCCCTCCACTTT
TRBJ1-2	few	NA	TRBV18	CASSPTEGYGYTF	TGTGCCAGCTCACCAACGGAGGGATATGGCTACACCTTC
TRBJ1-3	NA	TRBD1	TRBV6-5	CASRPGQAAGNTIYF	TGTGCCAGCAGGCCGGGACAGGCCGCGGGAAACACCATATATTTT
TRBJ1-1	few	TRBD1	TRBV19	CASRGRGRGGAFF	TGTGCCAGTAGAGGCAGGGGGCGAGGCGGAGCTTTCTTT
TRBJ1-5	NA	TRBD1	TRBV5-6	CASSYQTGLLGQPQHF	TGTGCCAGCAGCTACCAGACAGGGCTATTGGGACAGCCCCAGCATTTT
TRBJ1-3	NA	NA	TRBV28	CASAGAGHLGSGNTIYF	TGTGCCAGCGCCGGAGCGGGACACCTTGGCTCTGGAAACACCATATATTTT
TRBJ2-1	NA	TRBD2	TRBV4-2	CASSQDIGRGGNNEQFF	TGTGCCAGCAGCCAAGATATAGGGCGGGGGGGAAACAATGAGCAGTTCTTC
TRBJ2-2	NA	NA	TRBV9	CASSVGTEYTGELFF	TGTGCCAGCAGCGTCGGGACGGAATACACCGGGGAGCTGTTTTTT
TRBJ2-1	NA	TRBD1	TRBV7-9	CASRRSGTGSNEQFF	TGTGCCAGCAGGCGGTCTGGGACAGGGAGTAATGAGCAGTTCTTC
TRBJ2-5	NA	NA	TRBV10-3	CAISEPYGAETQYF	TGTGCCATCAGTGAGCCTTATGGGGCCGAGACCCAGTACTTC
TRBJ1-1	NA	NA	TRBV6-4	CASRSFKRAEAFF	TGTGCCAGCAGATCATTTAAAAGAGCCGAAGCTTTCTTT
TRBJ2-1	NA	TRBD1	TRBV18	CASSLPGQGVRLEGGNEQFF	TGTGCCAGCTCACTACCGGGACAGGGGGTGAGACTCGAAGGGGGCAATGAGCAGTTCTTC
TRBJ1-2	NA	NA	TRBV19	CASSVHMEVGYTF	TGTGCCAGTAGTGTACACATGGAGGTCGGCTACACCTTC
TRBJ2-3	NA	NA	TRBV12-3/TRBV12-4	CASRNANTQYF	TGTGCCAGCAGGAACGCTAATACGCAGTATTTT
TRBJ1-2	few	TRBD1	TRBV2	CARRQGKRANYGYTF	TGTGCCAGACGACAGGGGAAAAGGGCTAACTATGGCTACACCTTC
TRBJ1-1	once	NA	TRBV29-1	CSVYRDTEAFF	TGCAGCGTTTACAGGGACACTGAAGCTTTCTTT
TRBJ2-1	once	NA	TRBV28	CASSLLAEKIHYNEQFF	TGTGCCAGCAGTTTGTTAGCGGAGAAGATACATTACAATGAGCAGTTCTTC
TRBJ1-1	NA	TRBD1	TRBV4-1	CASSQDAAGGWNTEAFF	TGCGCCAGCAGCCAAGATGCGGCAGGGGGCTGGAACACTGAAGCTTTCTTT
TRBJ2-1	NA	NA	TRBV9	CASSPRTGTPSYNEQFF	TGTGCCAGCAGCCCTCGAACCGGGACTCCCTCCTACAATGAGCAGTTCTTC
TRBJ1-4	NA	TRBD1	TRBV6-5	CASSYSIGGPNEKLFF	TGTGCCAGCAGTTACTCGATAGGGGGCCCTAATGAAAAACTGTTTTTT
TRBJ1-2	once	NA	TRBV9	CASSVATGGNYGYTF	TGTGCCAGCAGCGTAGCTACTGGGGGCAACTATGGCTACACCTTC
TRBJ2-3	NA	NA	TRBV11-2	CASSLAQTGPDSTDTQYF	TGTGCCAGCAGCTTAGCCCAGACAGGTCCAGATAGCACAGATACGCAGTATTTT
TRBJ2-5	NA	TRBD2	TRBV18	CASSPQGLAEETQYF	TGTGCCAGCTCACCCCAGGGACTAGCGGAAGAGACCCAGTACTTC
TRBJ2-2	NA	NA	TRBV9	CASSVEARNTGELFF	TGTGCCAGCAGCGTAGAGGCCAGGAACACCGGGGAGCTGTTTTTT
TRBJ1-6	NA	NA	TRBV12-5	CASGLGDSNSPLHF	TGTGCTAGTGGTTTGGGAGACAGTAATTCACCCCTCCACTTT
TRBJ1-2	NA	NA	TRBV3-1/TRBV3-2	CASSRSVLMGQSNYGYTF	TGTGCCAGCAGCCGAAGTGTACTAATGGGGCAGTCGAACTATGGCTACACCTTC